The next 8 T cell receptor beta chains were all read from a single sample in a study of blood T cell repertoires in COVID-19. Data came from immunoSEQ multiplex PCR; TCRdb stores just in-frame clones and leaves some out. The table shows around 300,000 clones, with over 75% occurring only once. The sample comprised peripheral blood. The origin of the receptors is a woman aged 65 to 85 with acute or convalescent COVID-19.

In this sample, this clone turned up a few times. The genes are TRBV10-3 and TRBJ1-3; D is ambiguous. The V gene lost 0 bases and the J gene lost 7 bases, with 10 bases spanning the gap. CDR3 length: 14 amino acids. Germline assignment: CDR1 ENHRY and CDR2 SYGVKD. The CDR3 protein is CAISESWASNTIYF. In nucleotides, the CDR3 is TGTGCCATCAGTGAGTCTTGGGCGAGCAACACCATATATTTT.

The gene calls are TRBV18 and TRBJ1-5; 8 bases map to TRBD1. This CDR3 comprises 15 residues. The germline CDR1 and CDR2 sequences are KGHSH and LQKENI. Trimming at V came to 4 bases and at J to 6 bases, leaving 8 bases not matched to a gene. The CDR3 spells CASSLDQGAFQPQHF. Written as DNA, the CDR3 is TGTGCCAGCTCACTCGACCAGGGGGCATTTCAGCCCCAGCATTTT.

The rearrangement uses TRBV28 and TRBJ2-6, with 7 bases that match TRBD1. Germline assignment: CDR1 MDHEN and CDR2 SYDVKM. V dropped 7 bases and J dropped 2; count of bases not matched to a gene: 2. CDR3 size: 14 residues. The CDR3 nucleotides read TGTGCCAGCAAAGGGGGCGCTGGGGCCAACGTCCTGACTTTC. Translated, it gives CASKGGAGANVLTF.

This chain uses TRBV2 with TRBJ1-5, with D unresolved. The germline V gene encodes CDR1 SNHLY and CDR2 FYNNEI. V lost 3 bases to trimming and J lost 1 base, with 10 bases between them. The CDR3 totals 15 residues. CDR3 sequence reads: CASSETLPSNQPQHF. The CDR3 nucleotides are TGTGCCAGCAGTGAGACTTTGCCCAGCAATCAGCCCCAGCATTTT.

The chain has TRBV5-1 and TRBJ2-7; tentatively, D is TRBD1 (6 bases). The ends were cut back, 0 bases at V and 3 bases at J, with 19 bases in the middle. Germline V gene lookup returns CDR1 SGHRS and CDR2 YFSETQ. The CDR3 consists of 17 residues. CDR3 region: CASSLVGSRTVIYEQYF. The CDR3 coding sequence is TGCGCCAGCAGCTTGGTAGGTTCTCGGACAGTAATCTACGAGCAGTACTTC.

This clone was detected only once. The chain links TRBV23-1 to TRBJ2-1; 13 bases match TRBD2. TRBV23-1 is reported as an ORF; its role is uncertain. V lost 0 bases, J lost 4 bases, and 3 bases stayed unmatched. The CDR3 consists of 17 residues. The CDR3 region is CASSQSKGLAGYNEQFF. The DNA for the CDR3 is TGCGCCAGCAGTCAATCGAAGGGACTAGCGGGGTACAATGAGCAGTTCTTC.

This clone has a single count. This chain uses TRBV11-1 with TRBJ1-2; D is ambiguous. This CDR3 region has 13 residues. Germline CDR1 is SGHAT and CDR2 is FQDESV (reference sequence). V lost 1 base and J lost 2, with 5 bases in between. CDR3 residues: CASSLERNYGYTF. The DNA for the CDR3 is TGTGCCAGCAGCTTAGAGAGGAACTATGGCTACACCTTC.

The chain is built from TRBV5-1 and TRBJ1-4, with a possible D match to TRBD1 (5 bases). Per the germline V gene, CDR1 is SGHRS and CDR2 is YFSETQ. This CDR3 is built from 15 residues. The germline V and J ends were trimmed by 2 bases and 7 bases, with 15 bases remaining between them. The CDR3 DNA reads as TGCGCCAGCAGCTTACAGCAGGGAGCGGGTGAAAAACTGTTTTTT. Its protein product is CASSLQQGAGEKLFF.